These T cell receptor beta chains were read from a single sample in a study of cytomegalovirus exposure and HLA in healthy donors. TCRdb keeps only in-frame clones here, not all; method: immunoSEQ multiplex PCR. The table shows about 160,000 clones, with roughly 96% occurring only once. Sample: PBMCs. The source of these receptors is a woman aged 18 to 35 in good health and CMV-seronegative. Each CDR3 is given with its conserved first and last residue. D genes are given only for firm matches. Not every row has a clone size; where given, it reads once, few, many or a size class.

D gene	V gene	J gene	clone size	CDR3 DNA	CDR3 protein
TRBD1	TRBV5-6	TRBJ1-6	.	TGTGCCAGCAGCTTTTATGGACAGGTGGGATCTAATTCACCCCTCCACTTT	CASSFYGQVGSNSPLHF
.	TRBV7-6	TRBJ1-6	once	TGTGCCAGCAGCTTTCTATCACAGGAGAAAAATTCACCCCTCCACTTT	CASSFLSQEKNSPLHF
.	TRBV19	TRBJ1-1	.	TGTGCCAGTAGTGCAGGGAACACTGAAGCTTTCTTT	CASSAGNTEAFF
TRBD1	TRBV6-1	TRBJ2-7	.	TGTGCCAGCAGGACGACAGGGGGCGCGGTGGAAGAGCAGTACTTC	CASRTTGGAVEEQYF
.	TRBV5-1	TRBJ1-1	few	TGCGCCAGCAGCTCCGCCCGGGGGAACACTGAAGCTTTCTTT	CASSSARGNTEAFF
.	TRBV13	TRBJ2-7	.	TGTGCCAGCAGCCCAACCAGTACGGGGGTCCCCTACGAGCAGTACTTC	CASSPTSTGVPYEQYF
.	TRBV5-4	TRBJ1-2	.	TGTGCCAGCAGCTTGGAACAGAACTATGGCTACACCTTC	CASSLEQNYGYTF
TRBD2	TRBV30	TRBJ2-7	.	TGTGCCTGGAGTGTAAACCAGGCGGGAGGGTACGAGCAGTACTTC	CAWSVNQAGGYEQYF
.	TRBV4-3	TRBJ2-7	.	TGCGCCAGCAGCCAAGAAGAGGGATTAAACGAGCAGTACTTC	CASSQEEGLNEQYF
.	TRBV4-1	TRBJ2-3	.	TGCGCCAGCAGCCAGGTTTCTAATACGCAGTATTTT	CASSQVSNTQYF
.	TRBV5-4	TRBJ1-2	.	TGTGCCAGCAGCTTGGCCAAGAGAGGTAACTATGGCTACACCTTC	CASSLAKRGNYGYTF
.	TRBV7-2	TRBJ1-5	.	TGTGCCAGCAGCTTAGGAGGAGGGGTCAATCAGCCCCAGCATTTT	CASSLGGGVNQPQHF
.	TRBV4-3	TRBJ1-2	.	TGCGCCAGCAGCCAATTTATGGACGCAGGGGCCAGCTATGGCTACACCTTC	CASSQFMDAGASYGYTF
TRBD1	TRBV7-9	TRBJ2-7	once	TGTGCCAGCAGCTTACCGGGACAGGAAAAGCCTTACGAGCAGTACTTC	CASSLPGQEKPYEQYF
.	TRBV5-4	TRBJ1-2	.	TGTGCCAGCAGCTTCAACGGGAACGGCTACACCTTC	CASSFNGNGYTF
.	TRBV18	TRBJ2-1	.	TGTGCCAGCTCACCATCGGCCGCGGGCAGGAGCTCCTACAATGAGCAGTTCTTC	CASSPSAAGRSSYNEQFF
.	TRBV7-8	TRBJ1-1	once	TGTGCCAGCAGCCCAGGGCCTGAAGCTTTCTTT	CASSPGPEAFF
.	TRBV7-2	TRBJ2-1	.	TGTGCCAGCAGCGTCGGGGGCCCGGGGGGCAACTACAATGAGCAGTTCTTC	CASSVGGPGGNYNEQFF
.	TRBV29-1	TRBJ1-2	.	TGCAGCGTTGGACACGGGGCTAACTATGGCTACACCTTC	CSVGHGANYGYTF
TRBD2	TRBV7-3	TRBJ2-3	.	TGTGCCAGCACTAGCGGGGGCACAGATACGCAGTATTTT	CASTSGGTDTQYF
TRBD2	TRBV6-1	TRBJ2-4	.	TGTGCCAGCAGTGCCCCACCCCAGGGACTAGCACAAAACATTCAGTACTTC	CASSAPPQGLAQNIQYF
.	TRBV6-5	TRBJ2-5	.	TGTGCCAGCAGTCGGGCTAGGGGGGGAGAGACCCAGTACTTC	CASSRARGGETQYF
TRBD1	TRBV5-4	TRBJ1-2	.	TGTGCCAGCAGGGACCCGGGGACAGGGAACTATGGCTACACCTTC	CASRDPGTGNYGYTF
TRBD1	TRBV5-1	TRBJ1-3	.	TGCGCCAGCAGCTTGGGACAGGGCCTTGGAAACACCATATATTTT	CASSLGQGLGNTIYF
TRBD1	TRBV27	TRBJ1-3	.	TGTGCCAGCAGTCTGACAGGGGTCTCTGGAAACACCATATATTTT	CASSLTGVSGNTIYF
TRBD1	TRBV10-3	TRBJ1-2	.	TGTGCCATCAGGGGAAATGGACAGGGGGACTATGGCTACACCTTC	CAIRGNGQGDYGYTF
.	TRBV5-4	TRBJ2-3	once	TGTGCCAGCAGCTCCCCGGGACTCAACACAGATACGCAGTATTTT	CASSSPGLNTDTQYF
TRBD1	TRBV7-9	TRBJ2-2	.	TGTGCCAGCAGCTTAGCAGGACAGGGTAATACCGGGGAGCTGTTTTTT	CASSLAGQGNTGELFF
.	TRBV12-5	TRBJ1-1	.	TGTGCTAGTGGTTTGGTCCTGGATCCTGCAGGGGAGAAGTTGAACACTGAAGCTTTCTTT	CASGLVLDPAGEKLNTEAFF
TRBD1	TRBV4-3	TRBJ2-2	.	TGCGCCAGCAGCCAAGATCTTGGGACAGGGGGCCACACCGGGGAGCTGTTTTTT	CASSQDLGTGGHTGELFF
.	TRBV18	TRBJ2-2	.	TGTGCCAGCTCACCGGGGATAAGCGGTTCCACCGGGGAGCTGTTTTTT	CASSPGISGSTGELFF
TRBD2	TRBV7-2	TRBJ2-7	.	TGTGCCAGCAGCTTCGGGGGGAGTACGAGGGAGGACGAGCAGTACTTC	CASSFGGSTREDEQYF
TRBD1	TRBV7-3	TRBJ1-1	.	TGTGCCAGCAGCTACACACAGGGGACAGAAGCTTTCTTT	CASSYTQGTEAFF
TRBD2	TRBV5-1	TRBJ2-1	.	TGCGCCAGCAGCTTGCCAGCGGGAGCCTACAATGAGCAGTTCTTC	CASSLPAGAYNEQFF
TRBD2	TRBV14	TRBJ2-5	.	TGTGCCAGCAGTCCACTAGCGGGGGTTGTGGAGACCCAGTACTTC	CASSPLAGVVETQYF
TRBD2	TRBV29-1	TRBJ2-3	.	TGCAGCGTCCGGGGGACTAGCGGGGGGTTAGATACGCAGTATTTT	CSVRGTSGGLDTQYF
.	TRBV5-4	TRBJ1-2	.	TGTGCCAGCAGCTTGTTTGAGGACTATGGCTACACCTTC	CASSLFEDYGYTF
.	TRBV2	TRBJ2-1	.	TGTGCCAGTTATGGGGGGTTTGAGCAGTTCTTC	CASYGGFEQFF
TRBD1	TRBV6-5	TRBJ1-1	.	TGTGCCAGCAGCCACAGACAGGGGGGCACTGAAGCTTTCTTT	CASSHRQGGTEAFF
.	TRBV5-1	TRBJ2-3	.	TGCGCCAGCAGCCTCGGGACTGCGGCTGCAGATACGCAGTATTTT	CASSLGTAAADTQYF
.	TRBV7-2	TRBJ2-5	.	TGTGCCAGCAGCTTAGCGCCCCGGGAGACCCAGTACTTC	CASSLAPRETQYF
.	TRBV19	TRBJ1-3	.	TGTGCCAGTAGGCCCAGCGTTGACTCTGGAAACACCATATATTTT	CASRPSVDSGNTIYF
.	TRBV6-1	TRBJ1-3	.	TGTGCCAGCCGTGGGCGCGGGGGGTCCCCGCTCTCTGGAAACACCATATATTTT	CASRGRGGSPLSGNTIYF
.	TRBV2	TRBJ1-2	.	TGTGCCACTAAGGGGCGGATAAACTATGGCTACACCTTC	CATKGRINYGYTF
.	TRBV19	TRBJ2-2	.	TGTGCCAGTAGTGGGGGGGCCTCCACCGGGGAGCTGTTTTTT	CASSGGASTGELFF
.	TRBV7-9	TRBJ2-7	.	TGTGCCAGCAGCTTCCGAGAGTCCGAGCAGTACTTC	CASSFRESEQYF
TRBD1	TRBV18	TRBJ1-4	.	TGTGCCAGCTCACTGGACAGGCATGAAAAACTGTTTTTT	CASSLDRHEKLFF
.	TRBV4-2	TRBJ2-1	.	TGTGCCAGCATTGAGAACTACAATGAGCAGTTCTTC	CASIENYNEQFF
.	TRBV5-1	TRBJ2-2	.	TGCGCCAGCAGCTTGGCTTCTAGTCTGGTACTGGACGGGGAGCTGTTTTTT	CASSLASSLVLDGELFF
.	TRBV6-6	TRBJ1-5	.	TGTGCCAGCAGTTACTCGGAGGTTAGCAATCAGCCCCAGCATTTT	CASSYSEVSNQPQHF
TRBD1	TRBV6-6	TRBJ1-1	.	TGTGCCAGCAGTCACCTGACAGGGGGCACTGAAGCTTTCTTT	CASSHLTGGTEAFF
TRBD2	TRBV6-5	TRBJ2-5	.	TGTGCCAGCAGCCCCGGGGGGGGCTGGGAGACCCAGTACTTC	CASSPGGGWETQYF
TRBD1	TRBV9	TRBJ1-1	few	TGTGCCAGCAGCGCCGACAGGGGAGGGGTGAACACTGAAGCTTTCTTT	CASSADRGGVNTEAFF
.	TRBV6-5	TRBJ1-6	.	TGTGCCAGCAGTTTGGACAGCCGACTCTCACCCCTCCACTTT	CASSLDSRLSPLHF
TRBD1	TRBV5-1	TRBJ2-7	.	TGCGCCAGCAGCCCAGGGACAGCTTCCTACGAGCAGTACTTC	CASSPGTASYEQYF
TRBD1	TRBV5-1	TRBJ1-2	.	TGCGCCAGCAGACCCGGGACAGGGGTCGGGGTATCCTATGGCTACACCTTC	CASRPGTGVGVSYGYTF
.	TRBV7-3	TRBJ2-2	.	TGTGCCAGCAGCTTATACACTACATCGAACACCGGGGAGCTGTTTTTT	CASSLYTTSNTGELFF
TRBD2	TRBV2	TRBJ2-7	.	TGTGCCAGCTACGGGACTAGCGGCTACGAGCAGTACTTC	CASYGTSGYEQYF
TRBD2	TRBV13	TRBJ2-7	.	TGTGCCAGCAGGCCCACCTCTAGCGGGGGGGCCTCCGAGCAGTACTTC	CASRPTSSGGASEQYF
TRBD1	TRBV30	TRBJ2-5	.	TGTGCCTGGAGTGTACTAGGGACAGGAAGAGAGACCCAGTACTTC	CAWSVLGTGRETQYF